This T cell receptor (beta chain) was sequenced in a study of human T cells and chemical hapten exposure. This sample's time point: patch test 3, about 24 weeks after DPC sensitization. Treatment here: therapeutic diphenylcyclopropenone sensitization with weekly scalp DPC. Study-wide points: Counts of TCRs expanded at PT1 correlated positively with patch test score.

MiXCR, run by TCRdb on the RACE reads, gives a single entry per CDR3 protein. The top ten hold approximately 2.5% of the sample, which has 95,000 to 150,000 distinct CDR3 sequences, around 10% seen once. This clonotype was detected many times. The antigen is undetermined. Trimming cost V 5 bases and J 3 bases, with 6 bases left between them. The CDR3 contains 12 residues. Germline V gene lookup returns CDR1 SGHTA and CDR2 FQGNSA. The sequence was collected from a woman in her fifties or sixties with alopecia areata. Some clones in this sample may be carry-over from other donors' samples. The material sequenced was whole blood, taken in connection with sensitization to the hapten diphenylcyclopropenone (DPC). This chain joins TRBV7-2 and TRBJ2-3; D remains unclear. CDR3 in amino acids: CASSGRTDTQYF. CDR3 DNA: TGTGCCAGCAGCGGAAGGACAGATACGCAGTATTTT.